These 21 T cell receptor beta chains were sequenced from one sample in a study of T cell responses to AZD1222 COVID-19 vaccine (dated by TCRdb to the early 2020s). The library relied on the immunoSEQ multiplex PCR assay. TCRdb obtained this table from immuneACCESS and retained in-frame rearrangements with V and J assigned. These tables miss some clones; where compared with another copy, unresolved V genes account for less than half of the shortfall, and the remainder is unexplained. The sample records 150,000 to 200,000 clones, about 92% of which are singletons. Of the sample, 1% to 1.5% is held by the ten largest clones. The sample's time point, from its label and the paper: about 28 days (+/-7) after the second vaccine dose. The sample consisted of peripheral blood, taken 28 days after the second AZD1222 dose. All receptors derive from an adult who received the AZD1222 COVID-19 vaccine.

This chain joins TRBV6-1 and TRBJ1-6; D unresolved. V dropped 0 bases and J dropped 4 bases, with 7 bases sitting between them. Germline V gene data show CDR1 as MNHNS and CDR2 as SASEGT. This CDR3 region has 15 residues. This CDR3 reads CASSEARRYNSPLHF. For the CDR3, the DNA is TGTGCCAGCAGTGAAGCGCGCAGATATAATTCACCCCTCCACTTT.

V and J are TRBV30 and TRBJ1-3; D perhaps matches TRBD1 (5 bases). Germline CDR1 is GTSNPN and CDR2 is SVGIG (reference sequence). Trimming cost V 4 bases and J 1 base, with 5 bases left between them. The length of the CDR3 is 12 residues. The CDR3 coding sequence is TGTGCCTGGACAGGGTCTGGAAACACCATATATTTT. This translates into CAWTGSGNTIYF.

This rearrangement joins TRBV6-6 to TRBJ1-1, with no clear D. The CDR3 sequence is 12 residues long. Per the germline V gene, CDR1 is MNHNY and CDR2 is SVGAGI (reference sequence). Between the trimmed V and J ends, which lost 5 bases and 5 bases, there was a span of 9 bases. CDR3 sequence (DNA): TGTGCCAGCAGTCCTACCGGGACTGAAGCTTTCTTT. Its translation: CASSPTGTEAFF.

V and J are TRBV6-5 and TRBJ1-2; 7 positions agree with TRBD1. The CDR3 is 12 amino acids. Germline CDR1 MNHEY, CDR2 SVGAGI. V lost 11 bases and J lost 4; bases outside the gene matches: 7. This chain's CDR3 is CAARGLGYGYTF. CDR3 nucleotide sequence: TGTGCCGCCAGGGGGTTAGGCTATGGCTACACCTTC.

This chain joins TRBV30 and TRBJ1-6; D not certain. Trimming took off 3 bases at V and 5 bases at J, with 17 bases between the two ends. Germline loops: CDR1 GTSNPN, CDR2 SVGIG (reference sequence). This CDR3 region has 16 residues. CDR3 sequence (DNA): TGTGCCTGGAGGGGTAGGAGTTTCTATGATAATTCACCCCTCCACTTT. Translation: CAWRGRSFYDNSPLHF.

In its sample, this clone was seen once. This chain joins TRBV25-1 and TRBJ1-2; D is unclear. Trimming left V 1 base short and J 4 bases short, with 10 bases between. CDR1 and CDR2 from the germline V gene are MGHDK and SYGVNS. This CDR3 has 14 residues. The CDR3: CASSESAPFYGYTF. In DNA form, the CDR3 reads TGTGCCAGCAGTGAATCGGCCCCTTTCTATGGCTACACCTTC.

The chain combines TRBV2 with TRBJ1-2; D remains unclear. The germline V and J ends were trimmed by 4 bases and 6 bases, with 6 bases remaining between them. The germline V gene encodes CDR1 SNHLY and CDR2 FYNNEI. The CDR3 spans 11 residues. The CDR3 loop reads CASSAGNGYTF. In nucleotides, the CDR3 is TGTGCCAGCAGTGCCGGGAATGGCTACACCTTC. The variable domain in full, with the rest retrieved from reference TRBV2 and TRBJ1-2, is EPEVTQTPSHQVTQMGQEVILRCVPISNHLYFYWYRQILGQKVEFLVSFYNNEISEKSEIFDDQFSVERPDGSNFTLKIRSTKLEDSAMYFCASSAGNGYTFGSGTRLTVV.

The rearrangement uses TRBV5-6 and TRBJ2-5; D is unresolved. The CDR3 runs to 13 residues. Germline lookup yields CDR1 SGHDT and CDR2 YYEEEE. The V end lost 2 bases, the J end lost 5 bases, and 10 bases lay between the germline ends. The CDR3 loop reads CASSFTASETQYF. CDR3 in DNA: TGTGCCAGCAGCTTTACAGCATCGGAGACCCAGTACTTC.

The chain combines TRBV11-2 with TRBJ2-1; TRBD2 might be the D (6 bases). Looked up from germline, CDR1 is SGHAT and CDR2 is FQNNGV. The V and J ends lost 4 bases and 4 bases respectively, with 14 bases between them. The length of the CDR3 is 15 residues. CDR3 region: CASSSPEAGYNEQFF. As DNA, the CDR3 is TGTGCCAGCAGCTCTCCGGAGGCGGGGTACAATGAGCAGTTCTTC.

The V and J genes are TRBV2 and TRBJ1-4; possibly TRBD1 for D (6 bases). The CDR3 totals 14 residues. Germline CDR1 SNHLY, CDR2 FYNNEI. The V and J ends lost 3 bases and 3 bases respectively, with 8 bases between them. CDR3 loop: CASSDRQANEKLFF. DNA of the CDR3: TGTGCCAGCAGTGACCGACAGGCTAATGAAAAACTGTTTTTT.

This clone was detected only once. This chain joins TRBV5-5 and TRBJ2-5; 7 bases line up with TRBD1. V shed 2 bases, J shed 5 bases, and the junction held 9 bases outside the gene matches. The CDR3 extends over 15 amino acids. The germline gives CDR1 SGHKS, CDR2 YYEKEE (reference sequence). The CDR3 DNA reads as TGTGCCAGCAGCTTCGAAGGGGGCTGGGGGGAGACCCAGTACTTC. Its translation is CASSFEGGWGETQYF.

CDR3 coding DNA: TGTGCCAGCTCACCAGAAGGGACCACGGGTTACGAGCAGTACTTC. This translates into CASSPEGTTGYEQYF. The chain has TRBV18 and TRBJ2-7; either TRBD1 or TRBD2 may fit D (5 bases each). V dropped 2 bases and J dropped 4 bases, with 15 bases sitting between them. The CDR3 is made up of 15 amino acids. Germline V gene lookup returns CDR1 KGHSH and CDR2 LQKENI.

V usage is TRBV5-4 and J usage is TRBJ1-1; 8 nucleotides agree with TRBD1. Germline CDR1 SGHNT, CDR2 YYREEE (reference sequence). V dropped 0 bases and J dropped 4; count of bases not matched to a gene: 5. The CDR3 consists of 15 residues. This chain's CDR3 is CASSLGTGKGTEAFF. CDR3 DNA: TGTGCCAGCAGCTTGGGGACAGGGAAGGGCACTGAAGCTTTCTTT. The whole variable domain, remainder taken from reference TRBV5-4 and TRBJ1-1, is ETGVTQSPTHLIKTRGQQVTLRCSSQSGHNTVSWYQQALGQGPQFIFQYYREEENGRGNFPPRFSGLQFPNYSSELNVNALELDDSALYLCASSLGTGKGTEAFFGQGTRLTVV.

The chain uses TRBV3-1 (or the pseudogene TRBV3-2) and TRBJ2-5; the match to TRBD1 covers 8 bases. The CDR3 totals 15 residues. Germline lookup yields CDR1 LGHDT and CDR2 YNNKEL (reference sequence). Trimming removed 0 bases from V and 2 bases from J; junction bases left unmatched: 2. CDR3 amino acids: CASSQDDRGQETQYF. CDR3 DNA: TGTGCCAGCAGCCAAGATGACAGGGGTCAAGAGACCCAGTACTTC.

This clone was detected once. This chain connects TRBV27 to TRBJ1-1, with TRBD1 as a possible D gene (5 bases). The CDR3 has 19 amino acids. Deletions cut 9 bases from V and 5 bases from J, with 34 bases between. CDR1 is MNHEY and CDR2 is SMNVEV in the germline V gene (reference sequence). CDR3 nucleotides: TGTGCCAGTGTCCCGAGAGGGGTGCGAGCGACATCCCTGGGGACTGAAGCTTTCTTT. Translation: CASVPRGVRATSLGTEAFF.

This CDR3 is CASSIVGGSTEAFF. The CDR3 DNA is TGTGCCAGTAGTATAGTGGGGGGTAGCACTGAAGCTTTCTTT. The J gene is TRBJ1-1, the V gene TRBV19; D might be TRBD1 (5 bases). Trimming shortened V by 1 base and J by 4 bases, and 10 bases separated the two germline ends. The CDR3 totals 14 residues. CDR1 and CDR2 (germline): LNHDA, SQIVND (reference sequence).

This CDR3 is CASSQGGQEGSYEQYF. The CDR3 nucleotides read TGCGCCAGCAGCCAAGGGGGACAGGAGGGCTCCTACGAGCAGTACTTC. The chain uses TRBV4-1 and TRBJ2-7; TRBD1 aligns across 8 bases. CDR1 MGHRA and CDR2 YSYEKL come from the germline V gene. V trimming: 1 base; J trimming: 0 bases; junction bases outside the gene matches: 5. The CDR3 spans 16 residues.

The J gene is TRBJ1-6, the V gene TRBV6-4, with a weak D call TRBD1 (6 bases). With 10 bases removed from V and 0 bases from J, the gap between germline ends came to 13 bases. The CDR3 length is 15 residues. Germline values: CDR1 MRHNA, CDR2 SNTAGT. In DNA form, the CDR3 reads TGTGCCACACGACAGGCCAGCTCCTATAATTCACCCCTCCACTTT. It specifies CATRQASSYNSPLHF.

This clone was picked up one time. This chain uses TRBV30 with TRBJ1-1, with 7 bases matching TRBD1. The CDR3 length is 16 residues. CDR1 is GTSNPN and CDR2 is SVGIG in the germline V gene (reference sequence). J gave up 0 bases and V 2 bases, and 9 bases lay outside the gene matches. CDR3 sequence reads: CAWSPSPTGLNTEAFF. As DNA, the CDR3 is TGTGCCTGGAGTCCCTCGCCGACAGGGCTGAACACTGAAGCTTTCTTT.

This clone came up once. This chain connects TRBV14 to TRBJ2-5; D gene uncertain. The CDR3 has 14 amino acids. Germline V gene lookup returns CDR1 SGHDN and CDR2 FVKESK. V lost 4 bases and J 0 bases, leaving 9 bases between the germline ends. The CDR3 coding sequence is TGTGCCAGCAGCCCAGCCGGGTACCAAGAGACCCAGTACTTC. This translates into CASSPAGYQETQYF.

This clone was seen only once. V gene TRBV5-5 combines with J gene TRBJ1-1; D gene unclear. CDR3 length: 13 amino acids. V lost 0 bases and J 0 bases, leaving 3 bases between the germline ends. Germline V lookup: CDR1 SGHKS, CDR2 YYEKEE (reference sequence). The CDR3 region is CASSLVMNTEAFF. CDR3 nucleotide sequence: TGTGCCAGCAGCTTGGTTATGAACACTGAAGCTTTCTTT.